This paragraph covers one T cell receptor beta chain sequence. No antigen is known for it. Treatment indicated: oral pan-JAK inhibitor, 5-10 mg twice daily. The data belong to a study of CD8+ T cells in alopecia areata. Study-level results: Persistence during tofacitinib was seen for many expanded lesional clones in scalp and blood. Administration of tofacitinib significantly diminished scalp clonality and expanded CD8+ clones within the top 100. Especially in alopecia totalis/universalis, lesional scalp showed greater clonality than normal scalp did.

The authors extracted RNA and reverse transcribed it into cDNA as the sequencing template. Generated by immunoSEQ multiplex PCR, the TCRdb table keeps only in-frame clones and is missing some. The sample shows over 95,000 clones, roughly 64% of them seen only once. Trimming left V 9 bases short and J 4 bases short, with 13 bases between. There are 12 residues in the CDR3. Germline CDR1 reads SGHNT; CDR2 reads YYREEE (reference sequence). This TCR came from a human donor with alopecia areata. This specimen consisted of CD8+ T cells sorted from blood, obtained at week 4, from a patient treated with tofacitinib. The J gene is TRBJ1-2, the V gene TRBV5-4, with D tentatively TRBD1 (6 bases). DNA of the CDR3: TGTGCCACCGCGGGACAAGGCTATGGCTACACCTTC. Encoded protein: CATAGQGYGYTF.